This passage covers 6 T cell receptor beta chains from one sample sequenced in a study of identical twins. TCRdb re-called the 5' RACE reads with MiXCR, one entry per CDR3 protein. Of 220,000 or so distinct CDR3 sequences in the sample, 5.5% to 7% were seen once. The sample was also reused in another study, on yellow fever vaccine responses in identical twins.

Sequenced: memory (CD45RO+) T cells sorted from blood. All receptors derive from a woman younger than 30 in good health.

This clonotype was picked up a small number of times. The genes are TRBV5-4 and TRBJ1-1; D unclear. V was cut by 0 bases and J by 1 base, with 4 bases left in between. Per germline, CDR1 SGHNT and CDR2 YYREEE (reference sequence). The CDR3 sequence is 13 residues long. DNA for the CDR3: TGTGCCAGCAGCTTGGCCAGGAACACTGAAGCTTTCTTT. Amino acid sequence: CASSLARNTEAFF.

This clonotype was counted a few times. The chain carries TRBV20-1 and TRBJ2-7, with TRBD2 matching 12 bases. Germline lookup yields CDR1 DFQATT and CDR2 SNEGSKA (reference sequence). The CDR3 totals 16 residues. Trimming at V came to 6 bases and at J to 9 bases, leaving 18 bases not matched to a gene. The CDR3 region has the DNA TGCAGTGCCAACGACGGACTAGCGGGAAGCTACGAAGGGCAGTACTTC. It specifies CSANDGLAGSYEGQYF.

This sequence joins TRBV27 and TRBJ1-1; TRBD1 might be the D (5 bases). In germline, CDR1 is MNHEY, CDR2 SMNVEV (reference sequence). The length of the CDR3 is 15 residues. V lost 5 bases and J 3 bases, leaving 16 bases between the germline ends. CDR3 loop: CASSLSGALDTEAFF. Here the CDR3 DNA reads TGTGCCAGCAGTCTAAGTGGGGCTTTGGACACTGAAGCTTTCTTT.

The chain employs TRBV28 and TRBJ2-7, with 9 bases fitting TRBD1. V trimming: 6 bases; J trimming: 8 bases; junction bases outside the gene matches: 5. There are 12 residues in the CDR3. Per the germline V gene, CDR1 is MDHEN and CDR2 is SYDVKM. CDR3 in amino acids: CASSPGQGKQYV. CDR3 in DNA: TGTGCCAGCAGCCCGGGACAGGGAAAGCAGTACGTC.

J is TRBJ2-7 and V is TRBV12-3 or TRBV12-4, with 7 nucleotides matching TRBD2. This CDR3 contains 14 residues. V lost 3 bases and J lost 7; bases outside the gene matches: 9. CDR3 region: CASSFGAGVGEQYF. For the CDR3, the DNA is TGTGCCAGCAGTTTCGGCGCGGGAGTGGGTGAGCAGTACTTC.

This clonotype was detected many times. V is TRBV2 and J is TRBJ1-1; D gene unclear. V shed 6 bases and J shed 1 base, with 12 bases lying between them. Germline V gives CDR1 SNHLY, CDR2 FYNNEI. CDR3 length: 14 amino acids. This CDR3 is CASSPQRANTEAFF. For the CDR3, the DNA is TGTGCCAGCAGCCCCCAGAGGGCGAACACTGAAGCTTTCTTT.